This TCR beta chain was sequenced in a study of T cell repertoires in cytomegalovirus infection. Study as a whole: CMV infection and matching HLA type were both indicated by public TCR beta signatures. General study findings and limits: There were HLA-C-restricted CMV-specific TCR beta clonotypes dominating the ex vivo response.

Comments on this clonotype: Its antigen remains unidentified.

Trimming cost V 0 bases and J 2 bases; bases outside gene matches: 9. The CDR3 totals 18 residues. CDR1 KGHDR and CDR2 SFDVKD come from the germline V gene. TCRdb analysed the reads with MiXCR anew, one entry per CDR3 protein. The repertoire holds fewer than 350,000 distinct CDR3 sequences, with around 29% as singletons. The V call is TRBV24-1, the J call TRBJ2-3, with 8 bases that match TRBD2. This TCR came from a human donor in good health (CMV status not recorded). Some clones in this sample may be carry-over from other donors' samples. The sample was cultured PBMCs, taken from culture after CMV antigen stimulation. The CDR3 reads CATSDLQEREGLTDTQYF. The DNA of the CDR3 is TGTGCCACCAGTGATTTGCAAGAACGGGAGGGCCTCACAGATACGCAGTATTTT.